These T cell receptor beta chains were read from a single sample in a study of response to subunit inactivated influenza vaccine. TCRdb called the RT-PCR reads again in MiXCR, with one record for every CDR3 protein. The sample has hundreds of thousands of distinct CDR3 sequences; around a sixth are singletons. Source: PBMCs from blood, taken 12 days after vaccination. Every receptor here comes from a man between 50 and 59 years old who received an inactivated influenza vaccine. CDR3s include the opening cysteine and the closing phenylalanine or tryptophan. Each record gives: J gene, V gene, clone size, D gene, CDR3 DNA, CDR3 protein. The D gene is left open where the match is weak. The size of a clone is reported for some rows only, either as once, few or many, or as a class for expanded clones.

TRBJ2-1,TRBV12-3/TRBV12-4,many,TRBD1,TGTGCCAGCAGTTTGGTGGGGACAGGGTCAGGGGATGAGCAGTTCTTC,CASSLVGTGSGDEQFF
TRBJ1-5,TRBV20-1,NA,NA,TGCAGTGCTAGAGGAGGTGTTCAGCCCCAGCATTTT,CSARGGVQPQHF
TRBJ2-3,TRBV4-3,NA,NA,TGCGCCAGCAGCCAAAGTCTAGCAGGCACAGATACGCAGTATTTT,CASSQSLAGTDTQYF
TRBJ2-3,TRBV2,NA,TRBD2,TGTGCCAGCAGACCAAGACTAGCGGGTAGCACAGATACGCAGTATTTT,CASRPRLAGSTDTQYF
TRBJ2-2,TRBV28,NA,NA,TGTGCCAGCAGTTTAGGGGCTCTAGGGTTGGACACCGGGGAGCTGTTTTTT,CASSLGALGLDTGELFF
TRBJ2-7,TRBV4-1,NA,NA,TGCGCCAGCAGCCAAGTTCCCGGGACCACGGGGGAGCAGTACTTC,CASSQVPGTTGEQYF
TRBJ2-3,TRBV4-1,few,NA,TGCGCCAGCAGCCAAGAATGGGCAGATACGCAGTATTTT,CASSQEWADTQYF
TRBJ2-2,TRBV12-3/TRBV12-4,NA,TRBD1,TGTGCCAGCAGGCCTGGGACAGGATTCACCGGGGAGCTGTTTTTT,CASRPGTGFTGELFF
TRBJ2-5,TRBV7-9,few,NA,TGTGCCAGCAGCTACGTACAAGAGACCCAGTACTTC,CASSYVQETQYF
TRBJ2-1,TRBV12-3/TRBV12-4,few,TRBD2,TGTGCCAGCAGCCGGGGACTAGTGGGCTACAATGAGCAGTTCTTC,CASSRGLVGYNEQFF
TRBJ2-5,TRBV10-3,few,TRBD1,TGTGCCATCAGCGTACAGGGGCGCGAGACCCAGTACTTC,CAISVQGRETQYF
TRBJ2-6,TRBV5-1,NA,TRBD1,TGCGCCAGCACCTTGACAGGGTACGCTGGGGCCAACGTCCTGACTTTC,CASTLTGYAGANVLTF
TRBJ2-1,TRBV6-2/TRBV6-3,few,TRBD2,TGTGCCAGCAGTTACGCCTATCTAGCGGGAGGTGATGAGCAGTTCTTC,CASSYAYLAGGDEQFF
TRBJ2-7,TRBV5-1,NA,TRBD1,TGCGCCAGCAGGACGGGACAGGGGGCTTACGAGCAGTACTTC,CASRTGQGAYEQYF
TRBJ2-1,TRBV5-1,few,TRBD2,TGCGCCAGCAGCGCCCGGACTAGCGGGGGGAGGTGGCAGTTCTTC,CASSARTSGGRWQFF
TRBJ1-2,TRBV28,few,NA,TGTGCCAGCAGTTCCCCTTCGGGGGATGAGGTCTATGGCTACACCTTC,CASSSPSGDEVYGYTF
TRBJ1-2,TRBV4-3,NA,TRBD1,TGCGCCAGCAGCCAAGATCCCGGACAGGGGCATGGCTACACCTTC,CASSQDPGQGHGYTF
TRBJ2-6,TRBV20-1,few,NA,TGCAGTGCTAGAGGCCACTCAGGGGCCAACGTCCTGACTTTC,CSARGHSGANVLTF
TRBJ2-7,TRBV6-5,few,NA,TGTGCCAGCAGTTACTCGAATCCAGGGTACGAGCAGTACTTC,CASSYSNPGYEQYF
TRBJ2-7,TRBV11-1,few,NA,TGTGCCAGCGAAGGGATGAGGGAGCAGTACTTC,CASEGMREQYF
TRBJ2-7,TRBV12-3/TRBV12-4,NA,NA,TGTGCCAGCAGGGGGGCGGTGGGCGAGCAGTACTTC,CASRGAVGEQYF
TRBJ2-2,TRBV5-1,few,NA,TGCGCCAGCAGCCAGGAAATAACGAACACCGGGGAGCTGTTTTTT,CASSQEITNTGELFF
TRBJ2-1,TRBV20-1,many,NA,TGCAGTGCTAAAAACTACAATGAGCAGTTCTTC,CSAKNYNEQFF
TRBJ1-4,TRBV20-1,few,TRBD1,TGCAGTGCTAGAGCAGGGGGCGCTGATGAAAAACTGTTTTTT,CSARAGGADEKLFF
TRBJ2-4,TRBV6-2/TRBV6-3,once,NA,TGTGCCCACGCGCCGGGGGCAGCCAAAAACATTCAGTACTTC,CAHAPGAAKNIQYF
TRBJ2-1,TRBV10-3,many,TRBD2,TGTGCCATCAGTGGAACTAGCGGGACGTCCTACAATGAGCAGTTCTTC,CAISGTSGTSYNEQFF
TRBJ2-1,TRBV6-1,few,TRBD2,TGTGCCAGCACCTGGACTAGCGGGAGGTCCAATGAGCAGTTCTTC,CASTWTSGRSNEQFF
TRBJ2-7,TRBV10-3,many,NA,TGTGCCATCAGTTACATTGGATACGAGCAGTACTTC,CAISYIGYEQYF
TRBJ1-2,TRBV7-9,many,NA,TGTGCCAGCAGCTTAGGGACAGCGAAGTATGGCTACACCTTC,CASSLGTAKYGYTF
TRBJ2-3,TRBV11-2,NA,NA,TGTGCCAGCAGTCGGACTACAACCACAGATACGCAGTATTTT,CASSRTTTTDTQYF
TRBJ2-5,TRBV29-1,few,NA,TGCAGCGTTGAAGGTGCCAGGGGCGATAATCAAGAGACCCAGTACTTC,CSVEGARGDNQETQYF
TRBJ2-5,TRBV11-2,NA,NA,TGTGCCAGCAGCCAAGAGGGACGCGGGATAAGGAGCCAGTACTTC,CASSQEGRGIRSQYF
TRBJ1-1,TRBV4-2,NA,NA,TGTGCCAGCAGCCAAGGGGTGGCAGGAAAGAACACTGAAGCTTTCTTT,CASSQGVAGKNTEAFF
TRBJ1-2,TRBV5-1,many,NA,TGCGCCAGCAGCTTGGAAGGGGGAGAATGGGATGGCTACACCTTC,CASSLEGGEWDGYTF
TRBJ2-5,TRBV10-3,few,NA,TGTGCCATCAGTGTAGGGCGCCAAGAGACCCAGTACTTC,CAISVGRQETQYF
TRBJ2-5,TRBV11-2,NA,TRBD1,TGTGCCAGCAGTTCAAACAGGGGGCGCGGGACCCAGTACTTC,CASSSNRGRGTQYF
TRBJ2-5,TRBV7-9,NA,TRBD1,TGTGCCAGCAGCTTACAGGGGGATCCGGGAGAGACCCAGTACTTC,CASSLQGDPGETQYF
TRBJ1-3,TRBV9,few,TRBD1,TGTGCCAGCAGCGAAGGGACAGGCAATCCCTTGGACAACACCATATATTTT,CASSEGTGNPLDNTIYF
TRBJ1-6,TRBV4-1,NA,NA,TGCGCCAGCAGCCAAGTGGTAGGGGAATATTCACCCCTCCACTTT,CASSQVVGEYSPLHF
TRBJ2-7,TRBV4-1,few,NA,TGCGCCAGCAGCCAGTCTGGCCCGGGTGTCGACGAGCAGTACTTC,CASSQSGPGVDEQYF
TRBJ1-1,TRBV5-5,many,NA,TGTGCCAGCAGCGCCGTCTGGGGGCTTGTTTACACTGAAGCTTTCTTT,CASSAVWGLVYTEAFF
TRBJ2-1,TRBV19,NA,TRBD2,TGTGCCAGTAGGAGGAAGCGGGGGGACTCCTACAATGAGCAGTTCTTC,CASRRKRGDSYNEQFF
TRBJ1-2,TRBV10-3,NA,NA,TGTGCCATCAGTGAGCCCTCGGGCGGGAACTATGGCTACACCTTC,CAISEPSGGNYGYTF
TRBJ2-1,TRBV20-1,NA,NA,TGCAGTGCCTTAGACAGGTACTCCTACAATGAGCAGTTCTTC,CSALDRYSYNEQFF
TRBJ1-2,TRBV4-2,few,TRBD1,TGTGCCAGCAGCCAGTTGACAGGGGGCGATGGCTACACCTTC,CASSQLTGGDGYTF
TRBJ2-5,TRBV29-1,NA,TRBD1,TGCAGCGCACGAGGGACAGTTTCCCAAGAGACCCAGTACTTC,CSARGTVSQETQYF
TRBJ1-1,TRBV28,few,NA,TGTGCCAGCACCCCCCGGGGGGAGGCTGAAGCTTTCTTT,CASTPRGEAEAFF
TRBJ2-2,TRBV5-5,NA,NA,TGTGCCAGCAGCTTGGTTCCTCACACCGGGGAGCTGTTTTTT,CASSLVPHTGELFF